A single sample gave rise to the 8 T cell receptor beta chains below, sequenced in a study of beta chain features in type 1 diabetes. Every isolated RNA sample was fully reverse transcribed, so sequencing captured expressed TCRB transcripts. Using immunoSEQ multiplex PCR, the repertoire was profiled, and TCRdb retains in-frame clones only, with some absent. The sample includes 350,000 to 450,000 clones, approximately 15% seen only once; the top ten take roughly 0.036%. Sequenced: naive CD4+ T cells from blood. The receptors were gathered from a man aged 25 to 45 in good health.

This clone turned up a few times. Different DNA sequences within this sample yield the same CDR3. This chain links TRBV14 with TRBJ2-3; 8 bases map to TRBD2. The CDR3 sequence is 15 residues long. Losses at the gene ends were 4 bases for V and 0 bases for J; bases not matched to a gene: 3. Looked up from germline, CDR1 is SGHDN and CDR2 is FVKESK. DNA for the CDR3: TGTGCCAGCAGCCCGAGACTAGCGAGCACAGATACGCAGTATTTT. Translating gives CASSPRLASTDTQYF.

Turning to this clone: The junction and the germline gene differ at one end; a read error may be behind it. The V gene is TRBV30, the J gene TRBJ1-2; D is unresolved. Germline assignment: CDR1 GTSNPN and CDR2 SVGIG (reference sequence). This CDR3 is 14 amino acids long. DNA of the CDR3: TGTGCCGGGAGTGTCGCCAGAGCTAACTATGGCTACACCTTC. Encoded protein: CAGSVARANYGYTF.

The chain employs TRBV6-6 and TRBJ1-5; D gene unclear. With 2 bases removed from V and 9 bases from J, the gap between germline ends came to 14 bases. CDR1 and CDR2 from the germline V gene are MNHNY and SVGAGI (reference sequence). This CDR3 spans 14 amino acids. In nucleotides, the CDR3 is TGTGCCAGCAGTTACCGGGCAGCCGCCTCGCCCCAGCATTTT. It yields the protein CASSYRAAASPQHF.

This clone came up a few times. The J gene is TRBJ1-6, the V gene TRBV7-9; D gene unclear. In germline, CDR1 is SEHNR, CDR2 FQNEAQ (reference sequence). The CDR3 is 12 residues long. The V end was cut by 4 bases, the J end by 7 bases, with 5 bases between. CDR3 sequence (DNA): TGTGCCAGCAGCTCAAACAATTCACCCCTCCACTTT. Residues: CASSSNNSPLHF.

In this sample, this clone turned up a few times. This CDR3 is CASSKAGGYNEQFF. The CDR3 nucleotides are TGTGCCAGCAGCAAAGCGGGGGGGTACAATGAGCAGTTCTTC. This sequence joins TRBV5-4 and TRBJ2-1; 10 positions agree with TRBD2. Germline CDR1 SGHNT, CDR2 YYREEE (reference sequence). The CDR3 totals 14 residues. The V segment lost 4 bases and the J segment 4 bases; nucleotides outside the gene matches: 2.

The genes are TRBV5-4 and TRBJ2-5; the match to TRBD1 covers 8 bases. Germline V gene sequence: CDR1 SGHNT, CDR2 YYREEE (reference sequence). This CDR3 has 14 amino acids. Trimming took 4 bases from V and 5 from J; bases not matched to a gene: 7. CDR3 loop: CASSTDRGRETQYF. CDR3 DNA sequence: TGTGCCAGCAGCACTGACAGGGGACGGGAGACCCAGTACTTC.

This chain links TRBV10-3 with TRBJ2-1, with a possible D match to TRBD2 (5 bases). The CDR3 runs 15 residues. Trimming removed 6 bases from V and 0 bases from J, with 12 bases in between. In germline, CDR1 is ENHRY, CDR2 SYGVKD. The CDR3 loop is CAIRSTGSSYNEQFF. The DNA of the CDR3 is TGTGCCATCAGAAGTACGGGGAGCTCCTACAATGAGCAGTTCTTC.

The chain joins TRBV4-3 to TRBJ2-3; 9 positions match TRBD1. V dropped 2 bases and J dropped 4; count of bases not matched to a gene: 4. The germline V gene has CDR1 LGHNA and CDR2 YSLEER. This CDR3 region has 15 residues. CDR3 protein: CASSQLGQGADTQYF. The CDR3 nucleotides read TGCGCCAGCAGCCAATTGGGACAGGGAGCAGATACGCAGTATTTT.